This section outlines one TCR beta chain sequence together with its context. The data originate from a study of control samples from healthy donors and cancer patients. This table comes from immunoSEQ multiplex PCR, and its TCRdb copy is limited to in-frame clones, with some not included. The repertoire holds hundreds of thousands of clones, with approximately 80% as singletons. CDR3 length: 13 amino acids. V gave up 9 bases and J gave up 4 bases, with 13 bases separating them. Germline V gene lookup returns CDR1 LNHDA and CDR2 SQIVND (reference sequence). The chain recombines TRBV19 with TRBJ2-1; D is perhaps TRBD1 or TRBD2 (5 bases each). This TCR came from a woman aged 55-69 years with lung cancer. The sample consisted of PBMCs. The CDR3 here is CASNPGGYNEQFF. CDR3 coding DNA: TGTGCCAGCAACCCTGGGGGATACAATGAGCAGTTCTTC.